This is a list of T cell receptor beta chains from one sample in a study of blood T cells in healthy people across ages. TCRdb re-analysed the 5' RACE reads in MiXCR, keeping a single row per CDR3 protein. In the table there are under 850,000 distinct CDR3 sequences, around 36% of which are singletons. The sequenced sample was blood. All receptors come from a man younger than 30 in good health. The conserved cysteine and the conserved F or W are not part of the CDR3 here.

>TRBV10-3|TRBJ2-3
AISEPANSDTSTDTQY
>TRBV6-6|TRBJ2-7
ASSYSTGPTYEQY
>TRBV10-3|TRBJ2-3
AISTSGAADTQY
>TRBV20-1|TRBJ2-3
SSEGDRPVDTQY
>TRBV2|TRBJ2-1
ASMRLSSYNEQF
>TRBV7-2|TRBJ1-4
ASSEGAFNEKLF
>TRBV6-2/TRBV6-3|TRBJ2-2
ASSYSAQQNTGELF
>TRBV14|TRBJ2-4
ASSQGAWAKNIQY
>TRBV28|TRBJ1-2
ATSSVQTNYGYT
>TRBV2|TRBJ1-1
ARTVRQGRLREPF
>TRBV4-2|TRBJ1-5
ASSQEGFGQPQH
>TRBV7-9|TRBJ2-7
ASSLEGQGSMY
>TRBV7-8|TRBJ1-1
ASSLGWTGATEAF
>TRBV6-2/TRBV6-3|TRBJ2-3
ASQASVTDTQY
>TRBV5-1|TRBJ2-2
ASSHGGTASDTGELF
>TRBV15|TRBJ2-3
ATSRAGGGDTQY
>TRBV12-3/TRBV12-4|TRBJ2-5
ASSVDSQETQY
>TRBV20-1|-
SAEGPTGFVGTQY
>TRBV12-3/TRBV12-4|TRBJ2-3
ASSLGVSSDTQY
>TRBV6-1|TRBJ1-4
ASREKPEGRKLF
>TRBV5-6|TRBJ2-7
ASSLADRSYYSYEQY
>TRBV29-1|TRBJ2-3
SVEAGFTDTQY
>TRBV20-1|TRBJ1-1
SATGTGSTEAF
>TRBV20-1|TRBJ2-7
SASQASGPYEQY
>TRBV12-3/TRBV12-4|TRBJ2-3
ASSFGGGTDTQY
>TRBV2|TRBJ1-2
ASSAKGANGYT
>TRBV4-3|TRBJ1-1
ASSQRGSNTEAF
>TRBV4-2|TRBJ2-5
ASSQDPSGRGSGETQY
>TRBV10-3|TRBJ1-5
ATWTGGEQPQH
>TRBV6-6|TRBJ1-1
ASSFSRSVSGDTEAF
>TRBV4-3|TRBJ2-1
ASSQEVFGPLGFSGGKQF
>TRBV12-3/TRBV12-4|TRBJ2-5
ASSRDLAGGWNEQY
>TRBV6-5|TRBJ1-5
GSSLGTAQPQH
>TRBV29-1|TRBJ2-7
GVDSGDDSYEQY
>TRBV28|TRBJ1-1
ASSFSPSEAF